A few counts support the clone carrying this TCR beta chain. The antigen is not known. The data stem from a study of T cells in Graves' hyperthyroidism and ophthalmopathy. Any patient presenting with uncontrolled infection, other autoimmune disease, pregnancy or lactation was left out. What was amplified from RNA transcripts were TCR beta CDR3 regions. The TCR CDR3 first-round RT-PCR relied on the HTBI primer set. TCRdb analysed the multiplex PCR reads with MiXCR anew, one entry per CDR3 protein. This table holds more than 550,000 distinct CDR3 sequences, under 20% found once. General study findings and limits: Ophthalmopathy prediction by the model preceded onset by a median roughly 6.3 months.

Germline V CDR1 and CDR2: SGHDT, YYEEEE. The CDR3 totals 15 residues. Trimming cost V 5 bases and J 0 bases, with 12 bases left between them. The receptor comes from a woman aged 50 to 60 with Graves' hyperthyroidism that later progressed to Graves' ophthalmopathy. The chain uses TRBV5-6 and TRBJ1-3; D gene unclear. The sample was blood. The CDR3 sequence is CASRADGSSGNTIYF. The CDR3 nucleotides read TGTGCCAGCAGGGCCGACGGGAGCTCTGGAAACACCATATATTTT.